This TCR beta chain was identified during a study of T cells after yellow fever vaccination. One entry per CDR3 protein, called by TCRdb with MiXCR from the 5' RACE reads. This table has 250,000 or so distinct CDR3 sequences, 6.9% appearing once. The sample holds many counts of this clonotype. The CDR3 consists of 16 residues. The germline gives CDR1 LGHDT, CDR2 YNNKEL (reference sequence). V was pared by 4 bases and J by 0 bases, with 13 bases between. The chain employs TRBV3-1 and TRBJ2-1; possibly TRBD2 for D (6 bases). Source: CD4+ T cells sorted from PBMCs, taken 15 days after the yellow fever booster vaccination. The clonotype originates from a young man who received the YFV17D yellow fever vaccine. CDR3 sequence: CASSRLAGISYNEQFF. The CDR3 DNA sequence: TGTGCCAGCAGCCGGCTCGCGGGGATCTCCTACAATGAGCAGTTCTTC.